The source of this T cell receptor (beta chain) is a study of T cell responses to AZD1222 COVID-19 vaccine. Broader study findings: Among the donors, most were white British and more were female, and clonal diversity was possibly underestimated.

Measured with immunoSEQ multiplex PCR; TCRdb has only the in-frame clones, and not every one. This repertoire shows some 140,000 clones, more than 90% found once; its top ten account for roughly 3.1%. Details on this clone: Its antigen is as yet unknown.

Germline values: CDR1 GTSNPN, CDR2 SVGIG (reference sequence). The CDR3 runs 14 residues. V gave up 4 bases and J gave up 2 bases; unmatched junction bases: 3. The sequenced sample was peripheral blood, obtained on day 0 of AZD1222 vaccination. The chain employs TRBV30 and TRBJ2-2; 8 positions agree with TRBD2. The sequence was collected from an adult in good health. CDR3 nucleotide sequence: TGTGCCTGGACGGGAGGGGCTAACACCGGGGAGCTGTTTTTT. It translates to CAWTGGANTGELFF.